This TCR beta chain was documented in a study of Ad26.COV2.S vaccination and SARS-CoV-2 variants. Worth noting for this clone: In the same sample, other DNA sequences code for this CDR3.

Germline V lookup: CDR1 KGHSH, CDR2 LQKENI. The CDR3 runs to 13 residues. The trim removed 3 bases at V and 5 bases at J, leaving 2 bases unmatched. Noted treatment: around 19 received Ad26.COV2.S at low or high dose, single or two shots; roughly five received placebo; per-sample allocation not given. Samples were taken on day 63 after the first vaccine or placebo injection. Using immunoSEQ multiplex PCR, the repertoire was profiled, and TCRdb retains in-frame clones only, with some absent. The table has about 350,000 clones, approximately 81% seen once. Specimen: peripheral blood, collected in a trial of Ad26.COV2.S vaccine versus placebo. The sequence was collected from a person aged 18-65 years who received the Ad26.COV2.S COVID-19 vaccine or a placebo. J is TRBJ2-5 and V is TRBV18; 8 positions match TRBD2. CDR3 region: CASSPPGGETQYF. In DNA form, the CDR3 reads TGTGCCAGCTCACCTCCGGGGGGGGAGACCCAGTACTTC. Full variable domain (remainder filled in from reference TRBV18 and TRBJ2-5): NAGVMQNPRHLVRRRGQEARLRCSPMKGHSHVYWYRQLPEEGLKFMVYLQKENIIDESGMPKERFSAEFPKEGPSILRIQQVVRGDSAAYFCASSPPGGETQYFGPGTRLLVL.